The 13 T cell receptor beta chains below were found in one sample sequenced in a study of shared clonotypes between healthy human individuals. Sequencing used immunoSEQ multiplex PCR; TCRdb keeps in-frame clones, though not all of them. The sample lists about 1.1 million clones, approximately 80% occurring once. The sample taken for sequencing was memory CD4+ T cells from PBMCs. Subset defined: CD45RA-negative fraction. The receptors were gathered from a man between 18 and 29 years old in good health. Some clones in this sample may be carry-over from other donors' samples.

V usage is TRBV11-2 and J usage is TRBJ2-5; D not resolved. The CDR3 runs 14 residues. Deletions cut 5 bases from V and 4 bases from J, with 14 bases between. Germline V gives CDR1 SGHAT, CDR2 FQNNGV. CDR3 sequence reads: CASSRGPLRETQYF. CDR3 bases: TGTGCCAGCAGCCGTGGTCCTCTGCGAGAGACCCAGTACTTC.

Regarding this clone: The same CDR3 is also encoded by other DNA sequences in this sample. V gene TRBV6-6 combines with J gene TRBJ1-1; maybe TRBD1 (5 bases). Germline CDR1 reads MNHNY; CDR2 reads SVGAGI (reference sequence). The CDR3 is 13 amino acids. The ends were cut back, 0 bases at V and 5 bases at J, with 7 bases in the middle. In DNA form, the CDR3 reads TGTGCCAGCAGTTACTCGCGGGGGACTGAAGCTTTCTTT. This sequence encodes CASSYSRGTEAFF.

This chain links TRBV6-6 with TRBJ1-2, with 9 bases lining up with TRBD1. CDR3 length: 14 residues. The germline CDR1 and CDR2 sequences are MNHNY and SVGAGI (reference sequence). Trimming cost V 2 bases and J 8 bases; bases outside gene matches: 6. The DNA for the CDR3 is TGTGCCAGCAGTTACCCCGGGACAGGGATAGGCTACACCTTC. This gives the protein CASSYPGTGIGYTF.

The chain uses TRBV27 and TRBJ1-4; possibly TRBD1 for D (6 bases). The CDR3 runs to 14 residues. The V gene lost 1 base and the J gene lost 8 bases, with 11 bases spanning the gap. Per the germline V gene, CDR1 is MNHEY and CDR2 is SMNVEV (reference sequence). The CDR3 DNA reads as TGTGCCAGCAGTTTATTCAGCAGGGGCGAAAAACTGTTTTTT. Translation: CASSLFSRGEKLFF.

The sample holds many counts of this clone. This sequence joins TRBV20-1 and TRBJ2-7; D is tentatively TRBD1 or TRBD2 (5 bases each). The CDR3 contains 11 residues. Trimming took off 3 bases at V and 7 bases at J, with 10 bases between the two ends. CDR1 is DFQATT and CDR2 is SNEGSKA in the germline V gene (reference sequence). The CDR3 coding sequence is TGCAGTGCTAGGCCGGGACGGGAGCAGTACTTC. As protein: CSARPGREQYF.

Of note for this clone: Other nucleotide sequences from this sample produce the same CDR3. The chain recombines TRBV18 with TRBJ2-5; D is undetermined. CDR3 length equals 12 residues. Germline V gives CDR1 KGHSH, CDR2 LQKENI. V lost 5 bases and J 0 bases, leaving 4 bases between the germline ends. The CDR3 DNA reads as TGTGCCAGCTCAGCGAACCAAGAGACCCAGTACTTC. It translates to CASSANQETQYF. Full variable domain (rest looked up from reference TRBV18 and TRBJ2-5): NAGVMQNPRHLVRRRGQEARLRCSPMKGHSHVYWYRQLPEEGLKFMVYLQKENIIDESGMPKERFSAEFPKEGPSILRIQQVVRGDSAAYFCASSANQETQYFGPGTRLLVL.

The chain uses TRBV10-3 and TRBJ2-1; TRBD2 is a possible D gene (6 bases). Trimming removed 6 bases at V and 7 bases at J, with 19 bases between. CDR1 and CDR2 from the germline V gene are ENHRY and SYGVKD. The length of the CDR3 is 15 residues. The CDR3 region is CAIRQSLAPTNEQFF. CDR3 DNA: TGTGCCATCAGACAATCACTAGCTCCTACAAATGAGCAGTTCTTC.

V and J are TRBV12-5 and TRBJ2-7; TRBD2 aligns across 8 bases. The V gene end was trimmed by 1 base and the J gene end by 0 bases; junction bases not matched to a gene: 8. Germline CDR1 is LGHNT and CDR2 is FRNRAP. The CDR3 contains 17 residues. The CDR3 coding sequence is TGTGCTAGTGGTTTGGCCACCGTAGCGGGGAGCTCCTACGAGCAGTACTTC. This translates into CASGLATVAGSSYEQYF.

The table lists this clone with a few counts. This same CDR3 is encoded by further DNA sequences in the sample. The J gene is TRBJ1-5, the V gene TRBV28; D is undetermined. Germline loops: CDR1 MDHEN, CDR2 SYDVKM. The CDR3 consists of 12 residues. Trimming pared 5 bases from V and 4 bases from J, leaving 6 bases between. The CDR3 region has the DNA TGTGCCAGCAGTCTCCTTAATCAGCCCCAGCATTTT. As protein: CASSLLNQPQHF.

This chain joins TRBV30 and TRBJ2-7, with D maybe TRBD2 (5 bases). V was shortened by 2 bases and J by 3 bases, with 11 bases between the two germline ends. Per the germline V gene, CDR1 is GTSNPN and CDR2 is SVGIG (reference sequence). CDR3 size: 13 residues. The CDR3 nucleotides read TGTGCCTGGAGTAAAACTAGGAGCTACGAGCAGTACTTC. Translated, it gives CAWSKTRSYEQYF.

The CDR3 DNA sequence: TGCGCCAGCAGCACCGGGCTCCCCACGAGCGAGCAGTACTTC. It translates to CASSTGLPTSEQYF. V usage is TRBV5-1 and J usage is TRBJ2-7; D call uncertain. V shed 4 bases and J shed 6 bases, with 17 bases lying between them. CDR3 length: 14 residues. The germline V gene has CDR1 SGHRS and CDR2 YFSETQ.

The CDR3 region has the DNA TGTGCCAGCAGCGCCCTTCCCAGCAGCTCTGGAAACACCATATATTTT. This codes for CASSALPSSSGNTIYF. The chain has TRBV9 and TRBJ1-3, with D unresolved. V was shortened by 3 bases and J by 0 bases, with 13 bases between the two germline ends. The germline gives CDR1 SGDLS, CDR2 YYNGEE. This CDR3 is built from 16 residues.

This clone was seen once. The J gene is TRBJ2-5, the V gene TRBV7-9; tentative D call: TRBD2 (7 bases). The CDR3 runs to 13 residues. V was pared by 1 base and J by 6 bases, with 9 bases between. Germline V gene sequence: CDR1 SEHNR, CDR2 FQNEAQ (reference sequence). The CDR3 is CASSLDGGQTQYF. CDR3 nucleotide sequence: TGTGCCAGCAGCTTAGACGGGGGGCAGACCCAGTACTTC.